The 3 T cell receptor beta chains listed next were all sequenced from one sample in a study of blood T cell repertoires in COVID-19. Sequencing was performed with immunoSEQ multiplex PCR; in TCRdb, only in-frame clones are kept and a portion is missing. The repertoire holds over 150,000 clones, with approximately 84% as singletons. Material for sequencing was PBMCs or T cells enriched from blood (not recorded which). These receptors originate from a woman aged 45-59 years who had recovered from COVID-19.

The CDR3 DNA sequence: TGCGCCAGCAGCCAAGATTTGTTGACAGCCTATGGCTACACCTTC. Its protein product is CASSQDLLTAYGYTF. This chain joins TRBV4-3 and TRBJ1-2, with D possibly being TRBD1 (5 bases). The V gene lost 0 bases and the J gene lost 4 bases, with 12 bases spanning the gap. Germline values: CDR1 LGHNA, CDR2 YSLEER. CDR3 length: 15 amino acids.

This chain connects TRBV28 to TRBJ1-1, with D possibly TRBD1 on 6 matching bases. V shed 3 bases and J shed 0 bases, with 8 bases lying between them. The CDR3 has 14 residues. Germline V gene lookup returns CDR1 MDHEN and CDR2 SYDVKM. For the CDR3, the DNA is TGTGCCAGCAGTTTGCAGGGGATGAACACTGAAGCTTTCTTT. This translates into CASSLQGMNTEAFF.

This sequence joins TRBV28 and TRBJ1-5; D remains unclear. Per the germline V gene, CDR1 is MDHEN and CDR2 is SYDVKM. Trimming left V 5 bases short and J 0 bases short, with 8 bases between. The CDR3 totals 14 residues. DNA for the CDR3: TGTGCCAGCAGTATACAGAATAGCAATCAGCCCCAGCATTTT. This encodes CASSIQNSNQPQHF.